Shown below are 11 T cell receptor beta chains from a single sample sequenced in a study of OX40 agonist ivuxolimab in advanced cancers. Assay used: immunoSEQ multiplex PCR; TCRdb lists only in-frame clones, some missing. The sample carries approximately 160,000 clones, roughly 92% recorded once. Sample: CD4+ or CD8+ T cells sorted from blood, taken in a trial of the OX40 agonist ivuxolimab. These receptors were obtained from an adult with an advanced solid tumor such as melanoma, head and neck, liver or kidney cancer.

The chain uses TRBV5-1 and TRBJ1-1; 8 bases are a match to TRBD1. This CDR3 contains 19 residues. Losses at the gene ends were 0 bases for V and 7 bases for J; bases not matched to a gene: 20. Germline-derived CDR1 and CDR2 are SGHRS and YFSETQ. CDR3 protein: CASSLGLGRQGLKNGEAFF. The CDR3 bases are TGCGCCAGCAGCTTGGGATTGGGCCGACAGGGGCTGAAGAATGGTGAAGCTTTCTTT.

Turning to this clone: The same CDR3 also results from other DNA sequences found in this sample. The chain joins TRBV7-3 to TRBJ2-3; 7 bases agree with TRBD1. V lost 5 bases, J lost 6 bases, and 5 bases stayed unmatched. The CDR3 runs to 13 residues. Germline assignment: CDR1 SGHTA and CDR2 FQGTGA. Here the CDR3 DNA reads TGTGCCAGCAGCCCGACAGGGCCGGATACGCAGTATTTT. Translated, it gives CASSPTGPDTQYF.

V and J are TRBV9 and TRBJ2-3; D remains ambiguous. Germline V CDR1 and CDR2: SGDLS, YYNGEE. This CDR3 is built from 14 residues. With 5 bases removed from V and 0 bases from J, the gap between germline ends came to 10 bases. CDR3 in amino acids: CASSVRSSTDTQYF. The CDR3 DNA sequence: TGTGCCAGCAGTGTCCGGTCTAGCACAGATACGCAGTATTTT.

This chain joins TRBV19 and TRBJ1-6; tentatively, D is TRBD1 (6 bases). The CDR3 sequence is 16 residues long. Trimming pared 7 bases from V and 9 bases from J, leaving 22 bases between. CDR1 LNHDA and CDR2 SQIVND come from the germline V gene (reference sequence). In nucleotides, the CDR3 is TGTGCCAGTACCCCATACGGGGAGGGGGAACGTTCACCCCTCCACTTT. Its translation: CASTPYGEGERSPLHF.

This chain uses TRBV5-1 with TRBJ2-1; 9 bases agree with TRBD2. Germline V CDR1 and CDR2: SGHRS, YFSETQ. The trim removed 4 bases at V and 9 bases at J, leaving 14 bases unmatched. The CDR3 contains 16 residues. DNA for the CDR3: TGCGCCAGCAGCATCCTCTCCGCGGGAGGGCTCGGTGAGCAGTTCTTC. Translated, it gives CASSILSAGGLGEQFF.

The chain joins TRBV28 to TRBJ2-5; the D call may be TRBD1 or TRBD2 (6 bases each). CDR3 length: 14 amino acids. Germline CDR1 and CDR2: MDHEN and SYDVKM. Trimming removed 4 bases at V and 3 bases at J, with 12 bases between. This CDR3 is CASSSPGEEETQYF. CDR3 nucleotides: TGTGCCAGCAGTTCACCAGGGGAGGAAGAGACCCAGTACTTC.

The sample holds one count of this clone. J is TRBJ1-2 and V is TRBV6-5, with TRBD1 identical over 10 bases. The CDR3 length is 13 residues. The germline gives CDR1 MNHEY, CDR2 SVGAGI. V shed 11 bases, J shed 5 bases, and the junction held 8 bases outside the gene matches. Written as DNA, the CDR3 is TGTGCCGGTGGGACAGGGGATCGATATGGCTACACCTTC. It codes for CAGGTGDRYGYTF.

This chain uses TRBV5-1 with TRBJ2-5; the match to TRBD2 covers 14 bases. Germline V lookup: CDR1 SGHRS, CDR2 YFSETQ. J was trimmed by 5 bases and V by 1 base; bases with no gene match: 1. The CDR3 length is 15 residues. CDR3 DNA sequence: TGCGCCAGCAGCTTGTGGACTAGCGGGGGGGAGACCCAGTACTTC. The encoded protein is CASSLWTSGGETQYF.

V and J are TRBV25-1 and TRBJ1-1; D possibly corresponds to TRBD1 (6 bases). CDR3 length: 15 amino acids. CDR1 and CDR2 from the germline V gene are MGHDK and SYGVNS. Deletions cut 6 bases from V and 0 bases from J, with 14 bases between. The CDR3 DNA reads as TGTGCCAGCAGCCCACGGACAGATCTGAACACTGAAGCTTTCTTT. Its protein is CASSPRTDLNTEAFF.

The genes are TRBV2 and TRBJ2-3, with a possible D match to TRBD2 (6 bases). There are 14 residues in the CDR3. V lost 10 bases and J lost 2, with 16 bases in between. Looked up from germline, CDR1 is SNHLY and CDR2 is FYNNEI. The CDR3 DNA follows: TGTGCCACCCCGAGGGGACTGGACACAGATACGCAGTATTTT. It encodes CATPRGLDTDTQYF. The full variable domain, rest sourced from reference TRBV2 and TRBJ2-3, is EPEVTQTPSHQVTQMGQEVILRCVPISNHLYFYWYRQILGQKVEFLVSFYNNEISEKSEIFDDQFSVERPDGSNFTLKIRSTKLEDSAMYFCATPRGLDTDTQYFGPGTRLTVL.

This clone came up once. The chain combines TRBV5-1 with TRBJ2-5; 8 positions match TRBD2. This CDR3 contains 16 residues. Germline loops: CDR1 SGHRS, CDR2 YFSETQ. With 4 bases clipped from V and 4 bases from J, the junction kept 12 bases outside the gene matches. The CDR3 coding sequence is TGCGCCAGCAGCCCACCGACTAGCGTATTTAGAGAGACCCAGTACTTC. Its protein is CASSPPTSVFRETQYF.